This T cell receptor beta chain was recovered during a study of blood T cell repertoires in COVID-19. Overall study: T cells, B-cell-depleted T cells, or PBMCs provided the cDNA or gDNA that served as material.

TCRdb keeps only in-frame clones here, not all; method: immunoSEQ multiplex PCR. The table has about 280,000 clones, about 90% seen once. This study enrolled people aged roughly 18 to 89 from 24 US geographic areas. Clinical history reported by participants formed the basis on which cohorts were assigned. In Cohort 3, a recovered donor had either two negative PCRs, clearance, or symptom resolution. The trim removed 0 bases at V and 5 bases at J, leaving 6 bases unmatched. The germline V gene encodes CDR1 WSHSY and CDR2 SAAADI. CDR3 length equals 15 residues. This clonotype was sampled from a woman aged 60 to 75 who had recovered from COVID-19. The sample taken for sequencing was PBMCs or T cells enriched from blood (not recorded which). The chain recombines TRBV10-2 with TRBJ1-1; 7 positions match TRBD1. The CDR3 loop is CASSESEGAQTEAFF. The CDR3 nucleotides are TGCGCCAGCAGTGAGTCCGAGGGGGCGCAGACTGAAGCTTTCTTT.